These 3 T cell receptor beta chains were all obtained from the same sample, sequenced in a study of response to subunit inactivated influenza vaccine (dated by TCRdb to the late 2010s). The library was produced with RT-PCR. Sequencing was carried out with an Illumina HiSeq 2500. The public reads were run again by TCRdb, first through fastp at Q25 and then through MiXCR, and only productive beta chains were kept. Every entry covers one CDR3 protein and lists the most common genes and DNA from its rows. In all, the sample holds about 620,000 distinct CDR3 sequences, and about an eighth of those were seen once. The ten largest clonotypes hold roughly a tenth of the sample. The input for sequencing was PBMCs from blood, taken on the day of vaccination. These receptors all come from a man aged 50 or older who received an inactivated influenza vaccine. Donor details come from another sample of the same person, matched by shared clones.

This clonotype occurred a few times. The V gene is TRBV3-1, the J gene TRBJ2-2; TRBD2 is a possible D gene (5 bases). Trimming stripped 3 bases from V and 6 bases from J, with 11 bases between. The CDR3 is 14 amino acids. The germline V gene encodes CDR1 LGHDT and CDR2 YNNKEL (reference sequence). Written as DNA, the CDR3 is TGTGCCAGCAGCCAGGACTGGACGTCCGGGGAGCTGTTTTTT. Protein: CASSQDWTSGELFF. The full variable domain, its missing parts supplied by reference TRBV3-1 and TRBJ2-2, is DTAVSQTPKYLVTQMGNDKSIKCEQNLGHDTMYWYKQDSKKFLKIMFSYNNKELIINETVPNRFSPKSPDKAHLNLHINSLELGDSAVYFCASSQDWTSGELFFGEGSRLTVL.

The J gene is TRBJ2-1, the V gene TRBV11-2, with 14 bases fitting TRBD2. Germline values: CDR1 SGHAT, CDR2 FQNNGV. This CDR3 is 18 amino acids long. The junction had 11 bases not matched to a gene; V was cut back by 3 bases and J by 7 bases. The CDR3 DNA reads TGTGCCAGCAGCTTCCTCGCAGGACTAGCGGGAGGAGGTAATGAGCAGTTCTTC. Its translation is CASSFLAGLAGGGNEQFF.

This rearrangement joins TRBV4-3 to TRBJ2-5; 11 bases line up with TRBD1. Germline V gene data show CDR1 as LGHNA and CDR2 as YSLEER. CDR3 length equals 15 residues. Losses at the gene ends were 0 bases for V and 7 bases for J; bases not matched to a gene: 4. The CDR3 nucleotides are TGCGCCAGCAGCCAAGATACCGGGACAGGGGGGACCCAGTACTTC. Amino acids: CASSQDTGTGGTQYF.